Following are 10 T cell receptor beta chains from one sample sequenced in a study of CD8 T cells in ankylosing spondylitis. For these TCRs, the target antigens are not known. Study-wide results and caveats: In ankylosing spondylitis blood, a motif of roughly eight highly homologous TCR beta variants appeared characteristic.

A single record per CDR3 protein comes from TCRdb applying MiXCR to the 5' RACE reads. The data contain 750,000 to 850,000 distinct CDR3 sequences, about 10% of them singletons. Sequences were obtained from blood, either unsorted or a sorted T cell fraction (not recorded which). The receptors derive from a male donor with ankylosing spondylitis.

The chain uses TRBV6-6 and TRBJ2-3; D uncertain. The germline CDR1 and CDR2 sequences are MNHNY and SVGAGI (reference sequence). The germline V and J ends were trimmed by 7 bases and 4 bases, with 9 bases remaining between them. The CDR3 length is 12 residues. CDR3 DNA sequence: TGTGCCAGCACCTTGATCCCAGATACGCAGTATTTT. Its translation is CASTLIPDTQYF.

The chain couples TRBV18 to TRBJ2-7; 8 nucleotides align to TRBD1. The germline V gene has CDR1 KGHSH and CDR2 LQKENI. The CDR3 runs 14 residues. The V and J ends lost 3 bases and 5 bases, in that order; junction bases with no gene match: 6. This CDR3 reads CASSPDREGNEQYF. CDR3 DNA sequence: TGTGCCAGCTCACCGGACAGGGAAGGGAACGAGCAGTACTTC.

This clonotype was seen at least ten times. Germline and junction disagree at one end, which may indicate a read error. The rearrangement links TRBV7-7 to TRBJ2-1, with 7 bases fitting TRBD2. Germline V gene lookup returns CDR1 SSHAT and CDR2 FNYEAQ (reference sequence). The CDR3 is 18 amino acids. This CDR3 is CASSLWKPLAVRHNEQFF. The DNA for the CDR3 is TGTGCTAGCAGCTTATGGAAACCGCTAGCGGTCCGTCACAATGAGCAGTTCTTC. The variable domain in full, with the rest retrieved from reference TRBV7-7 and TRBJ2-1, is GAGVSQSPRYKVTKRGQDVTLRCDPISSHATLYWYQQALGQGPEFLTYFNYEAQPDKSGLPSDRFSAERPEGSISTLTIQRTEQRDSAMYRCASSLWKPLAVRHNEQFFGPGTRLTVL.

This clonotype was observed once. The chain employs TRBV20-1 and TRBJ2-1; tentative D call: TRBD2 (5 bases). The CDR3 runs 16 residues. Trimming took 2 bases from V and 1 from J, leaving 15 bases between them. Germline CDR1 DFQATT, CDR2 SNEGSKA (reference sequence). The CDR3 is CSARFLGGPSYNEQFF. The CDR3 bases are TGCAGTGCTAGATTCCTAGGAGGACCGTCCTACAATGAGCAGTTCTTC.

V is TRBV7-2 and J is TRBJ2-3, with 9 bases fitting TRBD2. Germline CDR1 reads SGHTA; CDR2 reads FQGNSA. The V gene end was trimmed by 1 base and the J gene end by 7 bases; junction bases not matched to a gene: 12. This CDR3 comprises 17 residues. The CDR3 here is CASSLGRGAGGINTQYF. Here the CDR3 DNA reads TGTGCCAGCAGCTTAGGCCGGGGAGCGGGGGGCATTAATACGCAGTATTTT.

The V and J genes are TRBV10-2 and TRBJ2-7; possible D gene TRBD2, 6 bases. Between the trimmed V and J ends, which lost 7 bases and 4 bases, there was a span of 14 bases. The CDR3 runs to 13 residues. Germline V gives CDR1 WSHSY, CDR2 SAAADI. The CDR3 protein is CASKGGHRYEQYF. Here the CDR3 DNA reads TGCGCCAGCAAGGGAGGACACCGTTACGAGCAGTACTTC.

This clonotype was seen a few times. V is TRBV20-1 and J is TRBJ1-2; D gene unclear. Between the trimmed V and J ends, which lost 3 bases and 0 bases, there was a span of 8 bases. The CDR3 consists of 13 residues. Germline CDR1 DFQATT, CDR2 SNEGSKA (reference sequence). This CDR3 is CSASPSTNYGYTF. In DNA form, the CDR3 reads TGCAGTGCTAGTCCTTCGACTAACTATGGCTACACCTTC.

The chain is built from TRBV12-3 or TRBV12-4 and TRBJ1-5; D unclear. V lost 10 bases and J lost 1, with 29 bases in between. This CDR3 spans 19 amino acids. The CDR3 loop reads CAICPFIPGGRSSNQPQHF. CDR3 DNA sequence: TGTGCCATCTGTCCATTCATACCCGGAGGGCGGTCGAGCAATCAGCCCCAGCATTTT.

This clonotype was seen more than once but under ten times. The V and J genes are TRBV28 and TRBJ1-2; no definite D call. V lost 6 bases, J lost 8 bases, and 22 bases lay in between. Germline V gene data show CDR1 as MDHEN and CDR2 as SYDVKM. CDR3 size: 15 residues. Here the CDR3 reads CASSPTGLAGEGYTF. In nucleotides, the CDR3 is TGTGCCAGCAGCCCAACCGGACTGGCCGGGGAGGGCTACACCTTC.

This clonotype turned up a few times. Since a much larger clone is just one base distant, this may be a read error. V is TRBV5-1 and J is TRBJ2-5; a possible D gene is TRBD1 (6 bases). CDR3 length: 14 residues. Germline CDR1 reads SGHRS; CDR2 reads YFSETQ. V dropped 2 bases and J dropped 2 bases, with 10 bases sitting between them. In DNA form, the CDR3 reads TGCGCCAGCAGCTTTGGTGGACAGCAAGAGACCCAGTACTTC. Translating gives CASSFGGQQETQYF.